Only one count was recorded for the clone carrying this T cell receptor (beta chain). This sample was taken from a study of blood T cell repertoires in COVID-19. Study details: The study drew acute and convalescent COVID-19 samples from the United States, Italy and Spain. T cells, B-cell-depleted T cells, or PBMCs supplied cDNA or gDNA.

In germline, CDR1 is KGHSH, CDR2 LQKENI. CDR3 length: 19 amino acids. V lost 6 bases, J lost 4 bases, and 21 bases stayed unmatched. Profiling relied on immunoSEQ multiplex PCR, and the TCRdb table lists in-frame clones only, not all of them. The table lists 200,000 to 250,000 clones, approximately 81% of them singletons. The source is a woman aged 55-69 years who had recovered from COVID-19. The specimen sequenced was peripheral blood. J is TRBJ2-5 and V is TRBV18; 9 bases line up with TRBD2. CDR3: CASSRFQRGASFGGETQYF. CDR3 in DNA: TGTGCCAGCTCTCGCTTTCAGCGGGGGGCCTCATTCGGAGGAGAGACCCAGTACTTC.